The 19 T cell receptor beta chains reported below all come from one sample, sequenced in a study of shared clonotypes between healthy human individuals. Repertoires were generated with immunoSEQ multiplex PCR, while TCRdb's copy carries only in-frame clones and drops some. The sample contains approximately 110,000 clones, 67% of which appear only once. The sequencing input was memory CD8+ T cells sorted from blood. Subset meaning: CD45RO+ cells pooled with CCR7-negative TemRA cells. All receptors derive from a woman in her thirties in good health.

This clone was observed many times. This sequence joins TRBV6-9 and TRBJ1-2, with 9 bases aligning to TRBD1. The CDR3 spans 16 residues. J gave up 0 bases and V 7 bases, and 9 bases lay outside the gene matches. CDR1 and CDR2 (germline): MNHGY, SVAAGI. The CDR3: CASTPGQGRANYGYTF. CDR3 DNA sequence: TGTGCCAGCACCCCGGGACAGGGTAGAGCTAACTATGGCTACACCTTC.

The gene calls are TRBV10-2 and TRBJ2-2; D uncertain. The V end lost 4 bases, the J end lost 8 bases, and 2 bases lay between the germline ends. CDR3 length: 10 residues. The germline CDR1 and CDR2 sequences are WSHSY and SAAADI. In DNA, the CDR3 is TGCGCCAGCAGTGGGGGGGAGCTGTTTTTT. This encodes CASSGGELFF.

The chain joins TRBV25-1 to TRBJ2-7; TRBD2 matches 7 bases. Germline V lookup: CDR1 MGHDK, CDR2 SYGVNS. The CDR3 loop spans 16 amino acids. V lost 2 bases to trimming and J lost 5 bases; unmatched junction nucleotides: 12. The CDR3 is CASSERSGGGIDEQYF. In DNA, the CDR3 is TGTGCCAGCAGTGAACGATCGGGGGGAGGGATCGACGAGCAGTACTTC.

Turning to this clone: The sample carries other DNA sequences with the same CDR3. DNA for the CDR3: TGTGCCAGCAGCTTGGGTGGGGACTACGAGCAGTACTTC. Translation: CASSLGGDYEQYF. The V call is TRBV5-6, the J call TRBJ2-7, with no clear D. The ends were cut back, 0 bases at V and 3 bases at J, with 7 bases in the middle. Germline V CDR1 and CDR2: SGHDT, YYEEEE. This CDR3 has 13 residues.

This clone was seen only a few times. V gene TRBV19 combines with J gene TRBJ1-2; D remains unclear. Trimming stripped 3 bases from V and 1 base from J, with 9 bases between. The CDR3 runs 14 residues. The germline gives CDR1 LNHDA, CDR2 SQIVND (reference sequence). The CDR3 sequence: CASSISGFNYGYTF. CDR3 sequence (DNA): TGTGCCAGTAGTATCTCAGGTTTTAACTATGGCTACACCTTC.

V is TRBV7-9 and J is TRBJ2-6, with D perhaps TRBD1 or TRBD2 (6 bases each). Germline V gene lookup returns CDR1 SEHNR and CDR2 FQNEAQ (reference sequence). The ends were cut back, 5 bases at V and 0 bases at J, with 17 bases in the middle. The CDR3 covers 18 residues. CDR3 nucleotide sequence: TGTGCCAGCAGCCCCATGGGGGGCGGCCACTCTGGGGCCAACGTCCTGACTTTC. Its translation is CASSPMGGGHSGANVLTF.

The V and J genes are TRBV6-1 and TRBJ2-2; possibly TRBD2 for D (6 bases). Trimming removed 7 bases at V and 4 bases at J, with 7 bases between. CDR3 length: 12 residues. Germline V gives CDR1 MNHNS, CDR2 SASEGT. In DNA, the CDR3 is TGTGCCAGCATGGGGGGCACCGGGGAGCTGTTTTTT. Protein product: CASMGGTGELFF.

The chain couples TRBV28 to TRBJ1-5; D is unresolved. The germline V and J ends were trimmed by 6 bases and 0 bases, with 9 bases remaining between them. Germline V gene sequence: CDR1 MDHEN, CDR2 SYDVKM. This CDR3 has 14 residues. The DNA of the CDR3 is TGTGCCAGCAGGAACCGGACTAGCAATCAGCCCCAGCATTTT. This gives the protein CASRNRTSNQPQHF.

Regarding this clone: Within the sample, other DNA sequences also encode this same CDR3. This chain joins TRBV9 and TRBJ1-1; 7 nucleotides line up with TRBD1. The CDR3 is 13 amino acids. V shed 0 bases, J shed 8 bases, and the junction held 4 bases outside the gene matches. Germline assignment: CDR1 SGDLS and CDR2 YYNGEE. The DNA of the CDR3 is TGTGCCAGCAGCGTAGGGGGGACAGCCGAAGCTTTCTTT. This encodes CASSVGGTAEAFF.

This chain connects TRBV5-6 to TRBJ2-7; 7 positions agree with TRBD2. The CDR3 has 15 amino acids. Germline CDR1 SGHDT, CDR2 YYEEEE. J lost 1 base, V lost 4 bases, and 8 bases had no gene match. DNA of the CDR3: TGTGCCAGCAGCCCTACCGGGGGAGGGTCCTACGAGCAGTACTTC. It codes for CASSPTGGGSYEQYF.

At least ten counts were recorded for this clone. For the CDR3, the DNA is TGTGCCAGTAAAACCAGAGAACAGGGGCTCCGAGACGAGCAGTACTTC. It encodes CASKTREQGLRDEQYF. J is TRBJ2-7 and V is TRBV28; 7 bases match TRBD1. Germline CDR1 reads MDHEN; CDR2 reads SYDVKM. After removal of 9 bases from V and 5 bases from J, the junction contained 19 bases not matched to a gene. The CDR3 loop spans 16 amino acids.

V gene TRBV5-4 combines with J gene TRBJ2-7; D tentatively reads TRBD1 or TRBD2 (5 bases each). The CDR3 loop spans 13 amino acids. The germline CDR1 and CDR2 sequences are SGHNT and YYREEE (reference sequence). V lost 4 bases to trimming and J lost 4 bases, with 12 bases between them. The CDR3 reads CASSTLGDYEQYF. The CDR3 DNA is TGTGCCAGCAGCACTCTGGGGGATTACGAGCAGTACTTC.

The sample holds a few counts of this clone. This chain links TRBV28 with TRBJ1-3; D is ambiguous. CDR3 length: 12 amino acids. Germline V gene lookup returns CDR1 MDHEN and CDR2 SYDVKM. V lost 3 bases to trimming and J lost 2 bases, with 2 bases between them. Here the CDR3 DNA reads TGTGCCAGCAGTTTCACTGGAAACACCATATATTTT. Protein sequence: CASSFTGNTIYF.

This chain joins TRBV19 and TRBJ1-4; D not certain. Trimming cost V 0 bases and J 5 bases, with 19 bases left between them. The CDR3 length is 18 residues. In germline, CDR1 is LNHDA, CDR2 SQIVND (reference sequence). The CDR3 region is CASSIDLIYDGLNEKLFF. CDR3 nucleotide sequence: TGTGCCAGTAGTATAGATTTGATTTATGACGGCCTCAATGAAAAACTGTTTTTT. The entire variable domain, with the rest obtained from reference TRBV19 and TRBJ1-4, is as follows: DGGITQSPKYLFRKEGQNVTLSCEQNLNHDAMYWYRQDPGQGLRLIYYSQIVNDFQKGDIAEGYSVSREKKESFPLTVTSAQKNPTAFYLCASSIDLIYDGLNEKLFFGSGTQLSVL.

The chain links TRBV2 to TRBJ1-1, with D possibly being TRBD1 (5 bases). Trimming cost V 6 bases and J 1 base, with 15 bases left between them. Germline CDR1 and CDR2: SNHLY and FYNNEI. The CDR3 consists of 15 residues. This chain's CDR3 is CASRGFGTSNTEAFF. CDR3 bases: TGTGCCAGCAGGGGGTTCGGGACCTCGAACACTGAAGCTTTCTTT.

V gene TRBV14 combines with J gene TRBJ2-7, with 7 bases aligning to TRBD1. The ends lost 4 bases at V and 6 bases at J; junction bases unmatched: 6. CDR1 is SGHDN and CDR2 is FVKESK in the germline V gene. The CDR3 loop spans 13 amino acids. Written as DNA, the CDR3 is TGTGCCAGCAGCCGGGACAGTCTTGGCGAGCAGTACTTC. Encoded protein: CASSRDSLGEQYF.

The CDR3 reads CASKGGGGRVVSGNTIYF. Written as DNA, the CDR3 is TGTGCCAGTAAAGGAGGAGGGGGCCGAGTTGTCTCTGGAAACACCATATATTTT. The V call is TRBV19, the J call TRBJ1-3; 7 nucleotides agree with TRBD1. CDR1 is LNHDA, CDR2 SQIVND, per germline (reference sequence). The length of the CDR3 is 18 residues. Losses at the gene ends were 7 bases for V and 0 bases for J; bases not matched to a gene: 15.

The chain employs TRBV1 and TRBJ2-5; the table's D call TRBD1 went unverified against the DNA. The better agreement between TRBJ2-7 and the DNA end casts doubt on the J call. TRBV1 is tagged as a pseudogene. This CDR3 region has 16 residues. The CDR3 nucleotides are TGCACCAGCAGCTTTATTGGGACAGGGGGAAACTACGAGCAGTACTTC. Protein: CTSSFIGTGGNYEQYF.

A word on this clone: The identical CDR3 is also encoded by other nucleotide sequences in the sample. The genes are TRBV2 and TRBJ1-5, with 9 bases fitting TRBD1. With 3 bases clipped from V and 5 bases from J, the junction kept 2 bases outside the gene matches. The CDR3 is 14 amino acids. Germline values: CDR1 SNHLY, CDR2 FYNNEI. CDR3 coding DNA: TGTGCCAGCAGTGAGGGACAGGGCTATCAGCCCCAGCATTTT. As protein: CASSEGQGYQPQHF.